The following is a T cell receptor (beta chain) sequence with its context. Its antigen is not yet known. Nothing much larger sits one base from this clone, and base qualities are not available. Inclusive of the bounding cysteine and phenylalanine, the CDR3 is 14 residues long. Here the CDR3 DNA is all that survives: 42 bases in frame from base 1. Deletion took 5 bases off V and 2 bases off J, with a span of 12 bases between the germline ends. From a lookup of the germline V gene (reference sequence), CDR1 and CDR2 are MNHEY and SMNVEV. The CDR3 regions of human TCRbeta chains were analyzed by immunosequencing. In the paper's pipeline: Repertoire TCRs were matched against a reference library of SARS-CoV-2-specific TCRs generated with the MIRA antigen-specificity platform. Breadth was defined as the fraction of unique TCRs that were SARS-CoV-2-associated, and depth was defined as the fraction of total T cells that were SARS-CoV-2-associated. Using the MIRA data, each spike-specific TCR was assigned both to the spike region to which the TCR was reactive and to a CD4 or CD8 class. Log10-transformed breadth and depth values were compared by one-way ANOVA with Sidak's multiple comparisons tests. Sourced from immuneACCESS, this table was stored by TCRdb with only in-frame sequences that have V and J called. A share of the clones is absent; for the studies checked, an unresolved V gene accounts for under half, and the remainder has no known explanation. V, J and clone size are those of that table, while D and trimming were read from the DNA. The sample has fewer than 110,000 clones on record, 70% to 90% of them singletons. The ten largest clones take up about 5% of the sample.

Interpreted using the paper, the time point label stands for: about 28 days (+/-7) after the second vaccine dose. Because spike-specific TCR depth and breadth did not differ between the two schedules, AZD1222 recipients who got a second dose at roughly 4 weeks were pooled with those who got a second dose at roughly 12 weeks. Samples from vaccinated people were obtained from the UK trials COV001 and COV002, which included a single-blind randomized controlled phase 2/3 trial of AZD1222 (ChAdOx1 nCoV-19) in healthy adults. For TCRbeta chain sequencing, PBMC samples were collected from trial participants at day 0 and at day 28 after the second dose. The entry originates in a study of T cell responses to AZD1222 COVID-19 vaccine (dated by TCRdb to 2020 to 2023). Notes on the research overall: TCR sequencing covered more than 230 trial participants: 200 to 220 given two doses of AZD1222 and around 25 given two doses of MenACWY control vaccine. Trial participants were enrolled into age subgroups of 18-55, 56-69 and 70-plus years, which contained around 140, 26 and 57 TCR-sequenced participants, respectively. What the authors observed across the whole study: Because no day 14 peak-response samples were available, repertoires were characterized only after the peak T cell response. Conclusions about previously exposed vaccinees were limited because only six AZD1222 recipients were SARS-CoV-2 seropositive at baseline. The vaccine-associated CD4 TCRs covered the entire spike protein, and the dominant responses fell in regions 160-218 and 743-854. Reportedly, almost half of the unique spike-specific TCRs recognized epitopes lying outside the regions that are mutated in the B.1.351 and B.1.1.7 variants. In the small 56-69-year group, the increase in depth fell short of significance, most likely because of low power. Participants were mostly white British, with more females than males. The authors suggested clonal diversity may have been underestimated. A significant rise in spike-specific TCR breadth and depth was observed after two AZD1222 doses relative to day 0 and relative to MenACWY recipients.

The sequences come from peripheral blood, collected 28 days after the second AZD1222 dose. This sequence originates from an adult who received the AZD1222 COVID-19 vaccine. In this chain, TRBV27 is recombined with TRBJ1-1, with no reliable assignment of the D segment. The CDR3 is CASSTQSHNTEAFF. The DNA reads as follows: TGTGCCAGCAGTACACAGTCCCATAACACTGAAGCTTTCTTT.